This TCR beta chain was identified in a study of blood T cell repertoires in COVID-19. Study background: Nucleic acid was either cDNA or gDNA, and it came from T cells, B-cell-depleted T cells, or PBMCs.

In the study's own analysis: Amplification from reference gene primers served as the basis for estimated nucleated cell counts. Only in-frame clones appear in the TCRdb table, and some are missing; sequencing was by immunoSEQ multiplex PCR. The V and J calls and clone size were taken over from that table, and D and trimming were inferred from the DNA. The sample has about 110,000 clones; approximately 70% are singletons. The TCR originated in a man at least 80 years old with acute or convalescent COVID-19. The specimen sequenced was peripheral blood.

In nucleotides, the CDR3 is TGTGCCAGTAGAGTATCTTCGACAGGGGGCCGGGAGCAGTACTTC. Protein product: CASRVSSTGGREQYF. The chain is built from TRBV19 and TRBJ2-7; TRBD1 matches 10 bases. In germline, CDR1 is LNHDA, CDR2 SQIVND (reference sequence). The CDR3 covers 15 residues. J was trimmed by 7 bases and V by 6 bases; bases with no gene match: 12.